This T cell receptor beta chain was sequenced during a study of cytomegalovirus exposure and HLA in healthy donors (dated by TCRdb to the late 2010s). Broadly, across the study: In an earlier analysis of roughly 590 of the donors, 276 Gb of sequence data and 90 million to 120 million unique TCR beta sequences from about 190 million T cells were reported. The later analysis used no new phenotypic data to find candidate immune exposures, relying instead on TCR beta sequences and their occurrence across donors. Typing coverage differed by locus: A, B, C, DRB1 and DQB1 were typed in roughly 620-640 donors, DQA1 in about 550, DPA1 in some 600, and DPB1 in around 440. To study patterns of TCR occurrence, a later analysis re-analyzed previously published TCR beta repertoires from several hundred donors and added high-resolution HLA genotyping. On average, 235,054 unique TCR beta nucleotide sequences were sequenced per donor among 300 to 500 genotyped donors of the cohort, with roughly a sixth of those sequences being non-productive. To predict cytomegalovirus infection status, the study brought together high-throughput TCR immunosequencing, statistical association of individual TCRs with disease status, and machine learning. Class I and class II HLA loci were covered by the typing at four-digit resolution. The study used immunosequencing to profile the T cell repertoires of approximately 640 subjects and linked those repertoires to cytomegalovirus serostatus. Roughly 5 DR-DQ haplotypes were treated as single units for association and clustering because of strong linkage in the cohort. Every discovery cohort repertoire had been produced on one sequencing platform. An early release covering more than 500 HLA-typed donors comprised 300 to 350 gigabases of sequencing data and 85 million to 100 million unique TCR sequences. A separate validation cohort of roughly 120 different subjects was used in addition to the 666-subject first cohort. Donor age, sex, ethnicity and CMV serostatus were collected together with the repertoire data. An earlier analysis of 587 of the donors used high-throughput TCR beta sequencing to judge whether each TCR beta V gene segment behaved as functional or pseudogenic. The aim of the study was to test whether cataloging public T cell receptors could identify signatures of past pathogen exposure. In a later genetic analysis, genome-wide SNP genotypes for about 55% of the roughly 700 donors were used, and that subset was treated as a discovery cohort. Among the approximately 400 genotyped donors, about 83% belonged to the genetic ancestry cluster associated with self-reported Caucasian donors.

The cohort was made up of under 800 healthy bone marrow donors. Cohort members were all nominally healthy when sampled, although unrecorded immune exposures were likely present. The donor tested CMV seronegative, placing the donor among the 350 or so seronegative members of the cohort. Every donor gave a peripheral blood sample, and the peripheral blood mononuclear cells from that sample were used for TCR beta sequencing. Genomic DNA was extracted from the blood cell samples with the Qiagen DNeasy Blood Extraction Kit. Results the study describes overall, beyond this receptor: Because counts were too low, approximately 18 rarely observed V segments, including chromosome 9 orphons, were excluded from the earlier analysis of under 650 of the donors. Because HLA typing was unavailable for some donors at each locus, only the typed subset was used in association tests. Specific HLA alleles were associated with 15,000 to 20,000 TCR beta sequences at a false discovery rate of 0.05 in a later analysis. It was suggested by the authors that the approach could potentially be generalized to other disease states and immunological phenotypes. When HLA alleles, especially DR and DQ, strongly co-occurred, TCR associations were difficult to assign to individual alleles. The 87-base-pair reads could not distinguish some IMGT-functional V segments, including TRBV6-2 and TRBV6-3, so those segments were excluded. According to a later analysis, TCR association rates differed among HLA loci, with DRB1 alleles showing the most associated TCRs and HLA-C alleles showing the fewest. The sequencing pipeline was judged likely to have produced a cluster of highly shared sequence variants as a technical artifact. The only immune exposure information available for the cohort was CMV serostatus. A later genetic analysis reported fewer N-insertions in productive TCRs among donors in an Asian-associated ancestry cluster than the approximately 700-donor mean. In a later analysis, several top co-occurrence clusters were reported to appear linked to parvovirus B19, influenza, CMV and Epstein-Barr virus. The cohort was sequenced for TCR beta chains only, and without alpha or paired-chain data the features that could be detected were limited. Sequencing depth was assumed to be roughly uniform across donors in the presence/absence analyses, though that assumption may not hold. A later genetic analysis associated a missense DCLRE1C variant with V-gene and J-gene trimming of TCR beta chains, and an independent cohort replicated the association. A total of some 180 TCR beta chains were listed by the study as associated with cytomegalovirus. In both the original and validation cohorts, the classifier was reported to diagnose cytomegalovirus status with high specificity and sensitivity. While some public TCRs were present in many individuals, most TCR sequences turned up only very rarely across donors. Most CMV-associated TCR beta chains appeared to be HLA-restricted in a later analysis, and the HLA associations seemed to be driven largely by CMV exposure. Correlated functional status among segregating V segments might be attributable to linkage disequilibrium, but an unknown experimental factor could not be ruled out. In an earlier analysis of 587 of the donors, most TCR beta V segments appeared in productive rearrangements about 87% or about 30% of the time, broadly matching IMGT annotations. A later analysis found that HLA-associated TCR beta chains were more clonally expanded and had lower generation probabilities than equally common non-associated chains. A further reported finding was that TCR beta sequences accurately predicted the HLA-A and HLA-B alleles for most subjects in the first cohort. In vitro tests confirmed that three of the cytomegalovirus-associated TCR beta chains recognize cytomegalovirus antigens.

Notes on this clone: Its antigen is not yet known. No per-base quality is available; no much larger clone lies one base away.

Library construction relied on the immunoSEQ multiplex PCR assay. For the multiplex PCR, a mixture combining 60 forward primers for TCR Vbeta segments and 13 reverse primers for TCR Jbeta segments was used. Amplification of the CDR3 region of rearranged TCR beta genes was performed with a multiplex PCR assay on genomic DNA. On the Illumina HiSeq System, the amplified TCR beta libraries were sequenced as 87-base-pair reads. Per the original workflow: A later analysis counted about 80 million unique TCR beta chains across the 670 or so repertoires, and around 12 million of these chains were shared by at least two donors. Raw reads were error-corrected and collapsed into unique sequences by a nearest-neighbor algorithm in which closely related sequences were merged to remove PCR and sequencing errors. To assign V, D and J gene segments, CDR3 sequences were aligned to IMGT reference sequences. For a sequence to be retained, a match of at least six nucleotides to both a V gene segment and a J gene segment was required. Rearrangements were called productive when the CDR3 lacked stop codons and stayed in frame with V and J; all others were non-productive. CDR3 was defined according to IMGT convention as the region running from the second conserved V-encoded cysteine to the conserved J-encoded phenylalanine. In an earlier analysis of 550 to 650 of the donors, sequences lacking an unambiguous match to a single V gene segment were excluded. An earlier analysis of over 450 of the donors classified V segments as functional when productive rearrangements were above 56.7% and as segregating when the standard deviation between donors was above 5%. A statistical classification framework was built for diagnosing cytomegalovirus status from the catalog of TCR beta chain sequences. V and J gene assignment, in a later analysis, came from comparing TCR nucleotide sequences with IMGT/GENE-DB human TR gene sequences. The TCRdist pipeline was used in a later analysis to assign CDR3 sequences and most-parsimonious VDJ recombination scenarios. In a later analysis, each TCR beta chain was defined by its CDR3 amino acid sequence together with its V-gene family, and reads lacking a unique V-gene family were excluded. A later analysis removed roughly 590 highly shared, low-generation-probability nucleotide sequences to deal with suspected cross-contamination and a sequencing artifact. A later analysis calculated a clonal expansion index for each public chain from normalized within-repertoire ranks of inferred template counts. A later analysis computed generation probabilities with a VDJ recombination model fitted to out-of-frame rearrangements, and checked the results against IGoR. A later analysis scored TCR-TCR, TCR-HLA and TCR-CMV co-occurrence with hypergeometric tests, applying a repertoire-size bias correction to TCR pairs. To estimate false discovery rates, a later analysis permuted the HLA or CMV assignments 20 times. In a later analysis, co-occurring TCRs were grouped using DBSCAN, with TCRdist sequence similarity added in when clustering inside HLA-allele-positive subsets. Repertoires with fewer than 30,000 or more than 120,000 public chains were left out of co-occurrence clustering, as were five repertoires with anomalous nucleotide sharing. The table was pulled from immuneACCESS by TCRdb, which kept in-frame rearrangements only. Such tables lose some clones; where checked, under half of the loss comes from unresolved V genes, and the rest has no known cause. For V, J and clone size, that table is used; D and trimming come from the DNA. Across this sample there are some 99,000 clones, with 60% to 80% seen only once. The ten largest clones represent approximately 8% of the sample.

CDR1 is given as SGHVS and CDR2 as FQNEAQ, both from the germline V gene. The CDR3 runs 15 amino acids, cysteine and phenylalanine included. Of all the DNA, just the CDR3 is kept, 45 bases in frame from base 1. V loses 1 base of germline sequence and J loses 2 bases, and the interval between the two ends is 12 bases. Input material: PBMCs. The chain is made from TRBV7-8 and TRBJ2-7; perhaps TRBD1 is the D gene, with 5 bases matching. This sequence originates from a female donor in good health and CMV-seronegative. The CDR3 protein: CASSLGRVGAYEQYF. Here is the DNA: TGTGCCAGCAGCTTAGGCAGGGTAGGGGCCTACGAGCAGTACTTC. The reference TRBV7-8 and TRBJ2-7 proteins fill in what lies around the CDR3, so the full variable domain reads GAGVSQSPRYKVAKRGQDVALRCDPISGHVSLFWYQQALGQGPEFLTYFQNEAQLDKSGLPSDRFFAERPEGSVSTLKIQRTQQEDSAVYLCASSLGRVGAYEQYFGPGTRLTVT.